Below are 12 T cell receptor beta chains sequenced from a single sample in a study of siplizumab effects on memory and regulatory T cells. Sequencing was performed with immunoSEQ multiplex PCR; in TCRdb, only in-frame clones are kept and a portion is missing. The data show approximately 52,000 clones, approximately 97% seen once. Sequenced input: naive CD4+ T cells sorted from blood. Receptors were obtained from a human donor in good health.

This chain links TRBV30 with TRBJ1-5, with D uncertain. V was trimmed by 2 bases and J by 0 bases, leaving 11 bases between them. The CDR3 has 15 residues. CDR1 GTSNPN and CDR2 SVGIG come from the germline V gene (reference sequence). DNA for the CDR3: TGTGCCTGGAGTACGCCTCGTCATAGCAATCAGCCCCAGCATTTT. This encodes CAWSTPRHSNQPQHF.

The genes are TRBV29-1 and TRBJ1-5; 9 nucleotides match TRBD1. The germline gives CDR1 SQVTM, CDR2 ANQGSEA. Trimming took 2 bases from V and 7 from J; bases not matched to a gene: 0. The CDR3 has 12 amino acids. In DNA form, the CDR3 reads TGCAGCGTTGAAACAGGGGGCCAGCCCCAGCATTTT. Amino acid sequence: CSVETGGQPQHF.

The CDR3 DNA reads TGCAGCGCCAAGTCAAAGCGAAATTCACCCCTCCACTTT. This sequence encodes CSAKSKRNSPLHF. This sequence joins TRBV29-1 and TRBJ1-6; no clear D gene. V was shortened by 7 bases and J by 7 bases, with 14 bases between the two germline ends. The CDR3 contains 13 residues. Germline CDR1 SQVTM, CDR2 ANQGSEA.

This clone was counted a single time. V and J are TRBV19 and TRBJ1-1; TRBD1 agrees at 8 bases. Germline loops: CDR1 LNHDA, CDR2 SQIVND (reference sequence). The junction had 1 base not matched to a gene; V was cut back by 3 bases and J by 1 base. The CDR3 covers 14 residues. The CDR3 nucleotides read TGTGCCAGTAGTATCGGACAGGGGAACACTGAAGCTTTCTTT. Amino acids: CASSIGQGNTEAFF.

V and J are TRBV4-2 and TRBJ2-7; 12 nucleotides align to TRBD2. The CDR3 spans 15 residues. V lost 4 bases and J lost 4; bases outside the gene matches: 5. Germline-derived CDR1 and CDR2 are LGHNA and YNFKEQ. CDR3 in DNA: TGTGCCAGCAGCCCGAGGACTAGCGGGACTTACGAGCAGTACTTC. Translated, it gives CASSPRTSGTYEQYF.

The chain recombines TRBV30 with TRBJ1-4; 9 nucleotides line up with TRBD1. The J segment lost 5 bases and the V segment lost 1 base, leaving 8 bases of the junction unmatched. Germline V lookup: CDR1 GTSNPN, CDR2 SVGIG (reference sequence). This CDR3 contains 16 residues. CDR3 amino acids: CAWSAKPGQGNEKLFF. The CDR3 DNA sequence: TGTGCCTGGAGTGCCAAACCGGGACAGGGAAATGAAAAACTGTTTTTT.

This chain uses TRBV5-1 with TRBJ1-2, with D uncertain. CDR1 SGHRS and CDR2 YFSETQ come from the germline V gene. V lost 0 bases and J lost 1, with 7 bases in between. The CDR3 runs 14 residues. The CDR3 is CASSLDPLNYGYTF. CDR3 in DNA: TGCGCCAGCAGCTTGGACCCGCTTAACTATGGCTACACCTTC.

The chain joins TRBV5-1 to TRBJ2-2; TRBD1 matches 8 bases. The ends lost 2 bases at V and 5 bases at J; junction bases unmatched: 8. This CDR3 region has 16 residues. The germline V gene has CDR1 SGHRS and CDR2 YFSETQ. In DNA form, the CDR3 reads TGCGCCAGCAGCTTCCCGGGACAGGCCGTAACCGGGGAGCTGTTTTTT. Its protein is CASSFPGQAVTGELFF.

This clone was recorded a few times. This CDR3 is CASSPNYEQYF. The CDR3, as DNA: TGTGCCAGCTCACCAAACTACGAGCAGTACTTC. This chain connects TRBV18 to TRBJ2-7; D gene uncertain. The CDR3 sequence is 11 residues long. V lost 2 bases to trimming and J lost 3 bases, with 2 bases between them. Germline-derived CDR1 and CDR2 are KGHSH and LQKENI.

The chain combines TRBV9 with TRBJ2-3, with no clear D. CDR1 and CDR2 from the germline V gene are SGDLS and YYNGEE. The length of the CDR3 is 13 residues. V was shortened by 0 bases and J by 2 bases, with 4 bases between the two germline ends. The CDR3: CASSVAPTDTQYF. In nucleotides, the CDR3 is TGTGCCAGCAGCGTAGCCCCCACAGATACGCAGTATTTT.

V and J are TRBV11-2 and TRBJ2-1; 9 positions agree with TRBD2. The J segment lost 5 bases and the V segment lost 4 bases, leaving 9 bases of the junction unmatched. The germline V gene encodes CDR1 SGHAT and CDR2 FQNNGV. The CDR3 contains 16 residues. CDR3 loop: CASSSSGLASDNEQFF. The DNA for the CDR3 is TGTGCCAGCAGCTCTAGCGGACTAGCGTCTGACAATGAGCAGTTCTTC.

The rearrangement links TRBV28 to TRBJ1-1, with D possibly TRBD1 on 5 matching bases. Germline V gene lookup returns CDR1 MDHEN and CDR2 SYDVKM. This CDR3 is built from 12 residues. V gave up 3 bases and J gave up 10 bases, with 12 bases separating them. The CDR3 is CASSFRDLGAFF. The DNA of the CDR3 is TGTGCCAGCAGTTTTAGGGACCTAGGAGCTTTCTTT.